The next 16 T cell receptor beta chains were all read from a single sample in a study of cytomegalovirus exposure and HLA in healthy donors. Primers: 60 Vbeta forward and 13 Jbeta reverse. Some clones are missing from TCRdb's copy, which holds only in-frame ones; the method was immunoSEQ multiplex PCR. The sample yields around 150,000 clones, roughly 80% seen once. The specimen sequenced was PBMCs. The receptors derive from a woman in her fifties or sixties in good health and CMV-seronegative.

This chain joins TRBV7-2 and TRBJ1-1; D uncertain. V lost 2 bases to trimming and J lost 4 bases, with 11 bases between them. CDR1 and CDR2 from the germline V gene are SGHTA and FQGNSA. This CDR3 has 14 residues. As DNA, the CDR3 is TGTGCCAGCAGCTTACGGGGAGGAGGCACTGAAGCTTTCTTT. Encoded protein: CASSLRGGGTEAFF.

A remark on this clone: This specimen includes other DNA sequences encoding the same CDR3. This chain joins TRBV11-2 and TRBJ1-1; 7 bases match TRBD1. There are 14 residues in the CDR3. J gave up 0 bases and V 5 bases, and 3 bases lay outside the gene matches. CDR1 and CDR2 (germline): SGHAT, FQNNGV. The DNA for the CDR3 is TGTGCCAGCAGCCTACAGGGGATGAACACTGAAGCTTTCTTT. The encoded protein is CASSLQGMNTEAFF.

The V gene is TRBV5-4, the J gene TRBJ2-1; D perhaps matches TRBD2 (6 bases). The germline V gene has CDR1 SGHNT and CDR2 YYREEE (reference sequence). There are 15 residues in the CDR3. Trimming shortened V by 0 bases and J by 12 bases, and 19 bases separated the two germline ends. CDR3 nucleotides: TGTGCCAGCAGCTTGGAGAACCTCAGAGGAGGGGTGCAGTTCTTC. Translating gives CASSLENLRGGVQFF.

This clone was detected a few times. The rearrangement uses TRBV28 and TRBJ2-1; a weak D match, TRBD2 (5 bases). This CDR3 region has 16 residues. The germline V gene encodes CDR1 MDHEN and CDR2 SYDVKM. V was trimmed by 4 bases and J by 4 bases, leaving 17 bases between them. The CDR3, as DNA: TGTGCCAGCAGTTCAACGGGCCGGACTCAATACAATGAGCAGTTCTTC. Residues: CASSSTGRTQYNEQFF. The full variable domain, rest sourced from reference TRBV28 and TRBJ2-1, is DVKVTQSSRYLVKRTGEKVFLECVQDMDHENMFWYRQDPGLGLRLIYFSYDVKMKEKGDIPEGYSVSREKKERFSLILESASTNQTSMYLCASSSTGRTQYNEQFFGPGTRLTVL.

The V call is TRBV19, the J call TRBJ1-4; possible D gene TRBD1, 5 bases. The V gene lost 10 bases and the J gene lost 4 bases, with 16 bases spanning the gap. CDR3 length: 14 amino acids. CDR1 and CDR2 (germline): LNHDA, SQIVND (reference sequence). CDR3 nucleotide sequence: TGTGCCACCCCCCAGGGAAAGGGTAATGAAAAACTGTTTTTT. Its translation: CATPQGKGNEKLFF.

The chain couples TRBV4-3 to TRBJ1-5; 9 bases line up with TRBD1. V lost 0 bases and J lost 6; bases outside the gene matches: 3. The CDR3 runs 15 residues. CDR1 LGHNA and CDR2 YSLEER come from the germline V gene. In nucleotides, the CDR3 is TGCGCCAGCAGCCAAGAACAGGGGGCGGTTCAGCCCCAGCATTTT. It codes for CASSQEQGAVQPQHF.

J is TRBJ2-1 and V is TRBV5-1; TRBD2 agrees at 13 bases. After removal of 3 bases from V and 1 base from J, the junction contained 10 bases not matched to a gene. The CDR3 extends over 19 amino acids. From germline, CDR1 is SGHRS and CDR2 YFSETQ. Here the CDR3 DNA reads TGCGCCAGCAGCTGGGACCCCGGGACTAGCGGGGATTCCTACAATGAGCAGTTCTTC. Translated: CASSWDPGTSGDSYNEQFF.

The V and J genes are TRBV10-3 and TRBJ1-2, with a possible D match to TRBD1 (5 bases). This CDR3 has 16 amino acids. Germline V gene lookup returns CDR1 ENHRY and CDR2 SYGVKD. V dropped 3 bases and J dropped 8 bases, with 22 bases sitting between them. The CDR3 region has the DNA TGTGCCATCAGTGAAGGGTCAGGGAGGGTACAGGACGGCTACACCTTC. Its translation is CAISEGSGRVQDGYTF.

V and J are TRBV15 and TRBJ2-7, with D possibly matching TRBD1 (5 bases). The CDR3 runs to 15 residues. Germline V CDR1 and CDR2: LNHNV, YYDKDF (reference sequence). V was shortened by 1 base and J by 3 bases, with 13 bases between the two germline ends. CDR3 residues: CATSRGTIPLYEQYF. The DNA of the CDR3 is TGTGCCACCAGCAGAGGGACAATCCCTCTCTACGAGCAGTACTTC.

There are a few counts of this clone. The chain is built from TRBV6-5 and TRBJ1-6; D unresolved. CDR3 length: 13 residues. Trimming took 4 bases from V and 9 from J, leaving 10 bases between them. Germline V gene data show CDR1 as MNHEY and CDR2 as SVGAGI. The CDR3 here is CASSWTSGSPLHF. CDR3 bases: TGTGCCAGCAGTTGGACTTCGGGTTCACCCCTCCACTTT.

The chain joins TRBV7-8 to TRBJ1-2; 7 nucleotides align to TRBD1. Germline CDR1 SGHVS, CDR2 FQNEAQ. The V and J ends lost 2 bases and 4 bases, in that order; junction bases with no gene match: 7. This CDR3 region has 15 residues. The CDR3 sequence: CASSLLNRGPYGYTF. The CDR3, as DNA: TGTGCCAGCAGCTTACTGAACAGGGGCCCCTATGGCTACACCTTC. Drawing the rest from reference TRBV7-8 and TRBJ1-2, the complete variable domain is GAGVSQSPRYKVAKRGQDVALRCDPISGHVSLFWYQQALGQGPEFLTYFQNEAQLDKSGLPSDRFFAERPEGSVSTLKIQRTQQEDSAVYLCASSLLNRGPYGYTFGSGTRLTVV.

CDR3 sequence reads: CASSLPGQGNIQYF. Written as DNA, the CDR3 is TGTGCCAGCAGCTTGCCGGGACAGGGAAACATTCAGTACTTC. The chain recombines TRBV5-4 with TRBJ2-4, with 9 bases matching TRBD1. The V gene end was trimmed by 1 base and the J gene end by 6 bases; junction bases not matched to a gene: 2. Germline V CDR1 and CDR2: SGHNT, YYREEE (reference sequence). CDR3 length: 14 residues.

The rearrangement uses TRBV5-1 and TRBJ1-1, with 8 bases identical to TRBD1. The trim removed 0 bases at V and 1 base at J, leaving 5 bases unmatched. The CDR3 sequence is 16 residues long. CDR1 SGHRS and CDR2 YFSETQ come from the germline V gene. CDR3 in DNA: TGCGCCAGCAGCTTGGGGACAGGGTGGACGAACACTGAAGCTTTCTTT. Protein: CASSLGTGWTNTEAFF.

The chain uses TRBV29-1 and TRBJ1-1, with D unresolved. This CDR3 comprises 13 residues. Trimming cost V 5 bases and J 0 bases, with 10 bases left between them. Germline CDR1 is SQVTM and CDR2 is ANQGSEA. CDR3 in amino acids: CSVRSGVNTEAFF. The DNA of the CDR3 is TGCAGCGTTCGATCGGGTGTGAACACTGAAGCTTTCTTT.

V gene TRBV19 combines with J gene TRBJ2-7; 9 positions agree with TRBD1. J was trimmed by 2 bases and V by 0 bases; bases with no gene match: 2. This CDR3 has 15 residues. Germline V CDR1 and CDR2: LNHDA, SQIVND (reference sequence). CDR3 in DNA: TGTGCCAGTAGTATAGAGACAGGGGGACCCTACGAGCAGTACTTC. Amino acids: CASSIETGGPYEQYF.

This clone was counted only a few times. The chain's CDR3 is CASSLTQGQFRGSNYGYTF. As DNA, the CDR3 is TGTGCCAGCAGCCTGACCCAGGGACAGTTCAGGGGCTCTAACTATGGCTACACCTTC. The chain recombines TRBV28 with TRBJ1-2; 7 positions agree with TRBD1. Germline-derived CDR1 and CDR2 are MDHEN and SYDVKM. The CDR3 has 19 amino acids. With V trimmed by 6 bases and J by 0 bases, 19 bases remained unmatched.